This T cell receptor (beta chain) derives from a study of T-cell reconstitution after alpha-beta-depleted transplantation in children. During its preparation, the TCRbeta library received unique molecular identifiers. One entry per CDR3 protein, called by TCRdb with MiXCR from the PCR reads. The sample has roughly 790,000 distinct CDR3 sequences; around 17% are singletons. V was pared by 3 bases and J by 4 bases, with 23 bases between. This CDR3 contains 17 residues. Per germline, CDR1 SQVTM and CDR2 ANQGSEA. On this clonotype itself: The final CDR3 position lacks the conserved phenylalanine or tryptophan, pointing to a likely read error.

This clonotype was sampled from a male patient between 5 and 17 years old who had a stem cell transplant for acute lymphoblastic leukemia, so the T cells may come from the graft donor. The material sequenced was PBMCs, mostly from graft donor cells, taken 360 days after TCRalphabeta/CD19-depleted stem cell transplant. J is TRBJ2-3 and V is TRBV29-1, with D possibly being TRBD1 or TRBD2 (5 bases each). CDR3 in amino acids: CSVEGSPGPPVSDTQYI. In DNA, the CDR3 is TGCAGCGTTGAGGGTTCCCCGGGACCTCCAGTTTCAGATACGCAGTATATT.